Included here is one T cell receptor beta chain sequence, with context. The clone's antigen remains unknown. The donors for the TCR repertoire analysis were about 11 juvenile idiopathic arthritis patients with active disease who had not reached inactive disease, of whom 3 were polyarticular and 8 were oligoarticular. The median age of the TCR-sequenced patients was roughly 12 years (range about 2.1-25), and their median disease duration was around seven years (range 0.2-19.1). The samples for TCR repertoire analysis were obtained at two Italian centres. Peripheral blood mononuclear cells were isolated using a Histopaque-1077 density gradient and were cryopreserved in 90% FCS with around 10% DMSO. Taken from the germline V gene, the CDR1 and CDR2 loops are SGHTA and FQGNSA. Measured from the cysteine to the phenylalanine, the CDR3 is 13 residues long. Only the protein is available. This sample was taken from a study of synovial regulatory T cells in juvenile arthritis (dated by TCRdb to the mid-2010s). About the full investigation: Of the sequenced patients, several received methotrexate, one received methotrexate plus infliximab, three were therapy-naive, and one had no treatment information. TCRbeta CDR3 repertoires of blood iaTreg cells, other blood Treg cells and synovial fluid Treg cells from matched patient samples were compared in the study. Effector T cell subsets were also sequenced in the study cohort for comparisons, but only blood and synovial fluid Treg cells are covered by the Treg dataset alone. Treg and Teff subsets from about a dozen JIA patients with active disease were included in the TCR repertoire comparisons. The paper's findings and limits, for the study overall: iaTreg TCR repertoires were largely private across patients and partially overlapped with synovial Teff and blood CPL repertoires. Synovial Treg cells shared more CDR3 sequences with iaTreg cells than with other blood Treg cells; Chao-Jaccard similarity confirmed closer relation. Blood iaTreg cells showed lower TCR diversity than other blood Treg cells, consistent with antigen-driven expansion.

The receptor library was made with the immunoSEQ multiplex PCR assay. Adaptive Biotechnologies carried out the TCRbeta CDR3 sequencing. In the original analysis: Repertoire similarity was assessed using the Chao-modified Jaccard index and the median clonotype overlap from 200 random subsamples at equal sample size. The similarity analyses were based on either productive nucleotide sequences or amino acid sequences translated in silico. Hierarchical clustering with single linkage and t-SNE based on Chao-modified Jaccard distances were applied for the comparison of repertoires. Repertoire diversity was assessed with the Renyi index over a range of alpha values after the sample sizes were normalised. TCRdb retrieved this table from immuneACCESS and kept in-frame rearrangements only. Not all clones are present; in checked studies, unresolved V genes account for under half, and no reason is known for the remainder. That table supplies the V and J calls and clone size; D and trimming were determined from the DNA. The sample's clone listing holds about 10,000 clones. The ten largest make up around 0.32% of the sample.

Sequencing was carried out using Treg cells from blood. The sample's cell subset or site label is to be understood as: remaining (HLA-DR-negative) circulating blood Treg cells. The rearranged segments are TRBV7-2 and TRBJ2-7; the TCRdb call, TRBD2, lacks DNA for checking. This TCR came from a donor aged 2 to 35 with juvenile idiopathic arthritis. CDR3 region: CASSSSGSYEQYF.